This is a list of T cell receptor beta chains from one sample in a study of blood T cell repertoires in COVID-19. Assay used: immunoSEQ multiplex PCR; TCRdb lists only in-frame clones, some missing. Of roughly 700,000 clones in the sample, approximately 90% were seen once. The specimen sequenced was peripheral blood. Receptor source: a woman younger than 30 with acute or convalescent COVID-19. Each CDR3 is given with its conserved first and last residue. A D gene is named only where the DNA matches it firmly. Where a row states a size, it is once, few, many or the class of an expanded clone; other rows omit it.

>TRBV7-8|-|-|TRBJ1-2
TGTGCCAGCAGCGAAGGGGGACGGGGAGGGAACTATGGCTACACCTTC
CASSEGGRGGNYGYTF
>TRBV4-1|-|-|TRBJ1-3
TGCGCCAGCACCACATCTCTCGCTTCTCGAAACACCATATATTTT
CASTTSLASRNTIYF
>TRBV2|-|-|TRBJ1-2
TGTGCCAGCAGTGAAGGCCGACAATTAGAAGGCTACACCTTC
CASSEGRQLEGYTF
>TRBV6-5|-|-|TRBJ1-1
TGTGCCAGCGCGCGGGGGACTGAAGCTTTCTTC
CASARGTEAFF
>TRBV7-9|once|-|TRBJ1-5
TGTGCCAGCAGCTTAGGGCAGGGTTTTCAGCCCCAGCATTTT
CASSLGQGFQPQHF
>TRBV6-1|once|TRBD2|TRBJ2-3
TGTGCCAGCAGTGACGGGACTAGCGGCACAGATACGCAGTATTTT
CASSDGTSGTDTQYF
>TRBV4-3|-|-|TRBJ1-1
TGCGCCAGCAGCCGTATACAGGGTAAAAACACTGAAGCTTTCTTT
CASSRIQGKNTEAFF
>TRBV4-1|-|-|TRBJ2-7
TGCGCCAGCAGCCAACCCCGTAGCTCCTACGAGCAGTACTTC
CASSQPRSSYEQYF
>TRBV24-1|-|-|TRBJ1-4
TGTGCCACCAGTGATTTGACAGGGTCAAAACTGTTTTTT
CATSDLTGSKLFF
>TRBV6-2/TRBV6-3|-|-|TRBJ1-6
TGTGCCAGCAGTTACAGGGGTGGAAATTCACCCCTCCACTTT
CASSYRGGNSPLHF
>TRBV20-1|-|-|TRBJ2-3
TGCAGTGCCGCGGGCACAGATACGCAGTATTTT
CSAAGTDTQYF
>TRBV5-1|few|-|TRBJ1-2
TGCGCCAGCACCGGGGGGTATGGCTACACCTTC
CASTGGYGYTF
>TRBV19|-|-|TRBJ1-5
TGTGCCAGTAGCCTTGCCGGGGAGCTCAGCAATCAGCCCCAGCATTTT
CASSLAGELSNQPQHF
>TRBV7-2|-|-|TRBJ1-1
TGTGCCAGCAGGGCGACAGGGAACACTGAAGCTTTCTTT
CASRATGNTEAFF
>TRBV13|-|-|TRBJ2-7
TGTGCCAGCCATCTTCCCGACAGGCAATACGAGCAGTACTTC
CASHLPDRQYEQYF
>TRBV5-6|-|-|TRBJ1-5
TGTGCCAGCAGCTCAGGGCTCCCCAATCAGCCCCAGCATTTT
CASSSGLPNQPQHF
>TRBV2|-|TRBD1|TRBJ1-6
TGTGCCAGCAGTGAGTGGACAGGTCGAGGGGCCCTCCACTTT
CASSEWTGRGALHF
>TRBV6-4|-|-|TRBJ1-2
TGTGCCAGCAGTTCCGACAGTTCCGCCTTCTATGGCTACACCTTC
CASSSDSSAFYGYTF
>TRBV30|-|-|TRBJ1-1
TGTGCCTGGAGCACAGGGCGGATGAACACTGAAGCTTTCTTT
CAWSTGRMNTEAFF
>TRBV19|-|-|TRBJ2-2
TGTGCCAGTAGTATTGTCGGGTCCCCCACCGGGGAGCTGTTTTTT
CASSIVGSPTGELFF
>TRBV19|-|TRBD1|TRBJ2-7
TGTGCCACCGGGACAGGTCGCAACGAGCAGTACTTC
CATGTGRNEQYF